The 20 T cell receptor beta chains in this list originate from one sample, sequenced in a study of blood T cell repertoires in COVID-19. Produced via immunoSEQ multiplex PCR; TCRdb's table is partial and in-frame only. In the table there are around 150,000 clones, around 86% of which are singletons. The sample taken for sequencing was peripheral blood. These receptors were obtained from a man aged 50 or older with active COVID-19.

The chain employs TRBV27 and TRBJ1-1; TRBD1 agrees at 9 bases. The CDR3 has 15 residues. J gave up 2 bases and V 6 bases, and 7 bases lay outside the gene matches. CDR1 is MNHEY and CDR2 is SMNVEV in the germline V gene (reference sequence). CDR3 sequence (DNA): TGTGCCAGCAGCTCCGCGGACAGGGGTAACACTGAAGCTTTCTTT. It codes for CASSSADRGNTEAFF.

The chain couples TRBV3-1 (or the pseudogene TRBV3-2) to TRBJ2-1; D not certain. Germline CDR1 reads LGHDT; CDR2 reads YNNKEL (reference sequence). This CDR3 contains 13 residues. The V end lost 0 bases, the J end lost 8 bases, and 8 bases lay between the germline ends. CDR3 bases: TGTGCCAGCAGCCAAGATCGGTTGGATGAGCAGTTCTTC. Protein product: CASSQDRLDEQFF.

The rearrangement uses TRBV21-1 and TRBJ2-7; whether TRBD2, the table's D call, matches the DNA was not checked. TRBV21-1 is designated a pseudogene. The CDR3 totals 17 residues. The CDR3, as DNA: TGTGCCAGCAGCAAAGGGGGAAAAGAGGGTCTGTCCTACGAGCAGTACTTC. Its protein product is CASSKGGKEGLSYEQYF.

The chain recombines TRBV11-2 with TRBJ1-1, with D maybe TRBD1 (6 bases). Looked up from germline, CDR1 is SGHAT and CDR2 is FQNNGV. V was trimmed by 8 bases and J by 4 bases, leaving 14 bases between them. This CDR3 is 13 amino acids long. CDR3 sequence reads: CASLNRASTEAFF. As DNA, the CDR3 is TGTGCCAGCCTTAACAGGGCAAGCACTGAAGCTTTCTTT.

The chain links TRBV5-4 to TRBJ2-2; TRBD2 aligns across 10 bases. The germline gives CDR1 SGHNT, CDR2 YYREEE (reference sequence). J was trimmed by 3 bases and V by 4 bases; bases with no gene match: 6. The CDR3 runs to 16 residues. The CDR3 sequence is CASSTHSGGDTGELFF. The CDR3 DNA reads as TGTGCCAGCAGCACCCACAGCGGGGGGGACACCGGGGAGCTGTTTTTT.

The chain uses TRBV5-4 and TRBJ2-5; D is possibly TRBD1 (7 bases). Germline CDR1 reads SGHNT; CDR2 reads YYREEE (reference sequence). This CDR3 comprises 15 residues. The V gene lost 4 bases and the J gene lost 5 bases, with 18 bases spanning the gap. The chain's CDR3 is CASSTAQGSGETQYF. For the CDR3, the DNA is TGTGCCAGCAGCACAGCACAGGGGAGCGGGGAGACCCAGTACTTC.

The rearrangement uses TRBV12-3 or TRBV12-4 and TRBJ1-5; the D is unclear. Trimming shortened V by 1 base and J by 7 bases, and 8 bases separated the two germline ends. There are 13 residues in the CDR3. CDR3 amino acids: CASSLEQHQPQHF. DNA for the CDR3: TGTGCCAGCAGTTTAGAACAGCACCAGCCCCAGCATTTT.

The chain has TRBV12-5 and TRBJ2-3; no clear D. Trimming cost V 2 bases and J 9 bases, with 6 bases left between them. CDR3 length: 11 amino acids. From germline, CDR1 is LGHNT and CDR2 FRNRAP. CDR3 residues: CASGLSPTQYF. Written as DNA, the CDR3 is TGTGCTAGTGGTTTGTCCCCAACGCAGTATTTT.

In DNA, the CDR3 is TGTGCCAGCAGCTTGGAGGGGGAACAGGGTAACTATGGCTACACCTTC. This translates into CASSLEGEQGNYGYTF. This chain links TRBV5-6 with TRBJ1-2; perhaps TRBD1 as D (6 bases). Trimming pared 0 bases from V and 1 base from J, leaving 13 bases between. This CDR3 contains 16 residues. Germline V lookup: CDR1 SGHDT, CDR2 YYEEEE.

V and J are TRBV18 and TRBJ1-2; TRBD1 aligns across 7 bases. The CDR3 runs 13 residues. V was pared by 3 bases and J by 2 bases, with 0 bases of the junction left unmatched. CDR1 and CDR2 (germline): KGHSH, LQKENI. The CDR3, as DNA: TGTGCCAGCTCACCGACAGGGAACTATGGCTACACCTTC. Amino acids: CASSPTGNYGYTF. The entire variable domain, with the rest obtained from reference TRBV18 and TRBJ1-2, is as follows: NAGVMQNPRHLVRRRGQEARLRCSPMKGHSHVYWYRQLPEEGLKFMVYLQKENIIDESGMPKERFSAEFPKEGPSILRIQQVVRGDSAAYFCASSPTGNYGYTFGSGTRLTVV.

The chain uses TRBV19 and TRBJ1-1; D is uncertain. The CDR3 covers 15 residues. Germline CDR1 reads LNHDA; CDR2 reads SQIVND (reference sequence). V was trimmed by 3 bases and J by 1 base, leaving 12 bases between them. CDR3 nucleotide sequence: TGTGCCAGTAGTATGGCATGGCGGGCGAACACTGAAGCTTTCTTT. This codes for CASSMAWRANTEAFF.

This clone was detected only once. The V and J genes are TRBV2 and TRBJ1-6; 9 bases match TRBD1. Losses at the gene ends were 5 bases for V and 5 bases for J; bases not matched to a gene: 1. This CDR3 region has 14 residues. Germline V gene lookup returns CDR1 SNHLY and CDR2 FYNNEI. The CDR3 coding sequence is TGTGCCAGCAGTCGGGACAGGGATAATTCACCCCTCCACTTT. Translating gives CASSRDRDNSPLHF.

The gene calls are TRBV15 and TRBJ2-2, with a weak D call TRBD2 (5 bases). This CDR3 spans 14 amino acids. In germline, CDR1 is LNHNV, CDR2 YYDKDF (reference sequence). V lost 5 bases, J lost 9 bases, and 16 bases lay in between. CDR3 protein: CATSPPAGSRELFF. For the CDR3, the DNA is TGTGCCACCAGCCCTCCCGCGGGCAGTCGGGAGCTGTTTTTT.

CDR3 sequence: CASSQYASGVRNTQYF. The CDR3 region has the DNA TGTGCCAGCAGCCAATACGCTAGCGGGGTCAGGAATACGCAGTATTTT. The chain links TRBV4-2 to TRBJ2-3; 9 bases align to TRBD2. The CDR3 consists of 16 residues. Germline V gives CDR1 LGHNA, CDR2 YNFKEQ. After removal of 2 bases from V and 7 bases from J, the junction contained 10 bases not matched to a gene.

The chain employs TRBV9 and TRBJ1-3; D not certain. From germline, CDR1 is SGDLS and CDR2 YYNGEE. CDR3 length: 17 residues. The V end lost 0 bases, the J end lost 0 bases, and 13 bases lay between the germline ends. CDR3 DNA sequence: TGTGCCAGCAGCGTAGGGTCCCCGACACTCTCTGGAAACACCATATATTTT. This gives the protein CASSVGSPTLSGNTIYF.

V and J are TRBV5-3 and TRBJ2-1; 7 bases agree with TRBD2. TRBV5-3 is noted as an ORF with a role that remains uncertain. The J segment lost 0 bases and the V segment lost 1 base, leaving 10 bases of the junction unmatched. CDR3 length: 18 residues. CDR3 sequence reads: CARSLSHMGGFSYNEQFF. The CDR3, as DNA: TGTGCCAGAAGCTTGTCCCATATGGGGGGGTTCTCCTACAATGAGCAGTTCTTC.

V and J are TRBV5-1 and TRBJ1-6; 8 bases fit TRBD1. The CDR3 contains 14 residues. The ends lost 4 bases at V and 8 bases at J; junction bases unmatched: 5. The germline V gene has CDR1 SGHRS and CDR2 YFSETQ. The CDR3 is CASSPDRAYSPLHF. The CDR3 nucleotides read TGCGCCAGCAGCCCGGACAGGGCTTATTCACCCCTCCACTTT. Variable domain in full (rest from reference TRBV5-1 and TRBJ1-6): KAGVTQTPRYLIKTRGQQVTLSCSPISGHRSVSWYQQTPGQGLQFLFEYFSETQRNKGNFPGRFSGRQFSNSRSEMNVSTLELGDSALYLCASSPDRAYSPLHFGNGTRLTVT.

This clone was detected only once. The genes are TRBV6-5 and TRBJ2-7, with 9 bases aligning to TRBD1. Losses at the gene ends were 7 bases for V and 4 bases for J; bases not matched to a gene: 11. This CDR3 spans 15 amino acids. Germline values: CDR1 MNHEY, CDR2 SVGAGI. The CDR3: CASNPLGQGRYEQYF. CDR3 nucleotides: TGTGCCAGCAACCCACTTGGACAGGGGCGTTACGAGCAGTACTTC.

This chain uses TRBV5-1 with TRBJ2-2; the D gene is possibly TRBD1 (6 bases). The germline gives CDR1 SGHRS, CDR2 YFSETQ. The CDR3 runs to 17 residues. Trimming stripped 4 bases from V and 0 bases from J, with 16 bases between. The CDR3 DNA follows: TGCGCCAGCAGCCGAGGCTCAGGGACAACGAACACCGGGGAGCTGTTTTTT. Its protein is CASSRGSGTTNTGELFF.

CDR3 nucleotide sequence: TGTGCCAGCCACAACAGCCACAATCAGCCCCAGCATTTT. Translated: CASHNSHNQPQHF. This chain joins TRBV6-6 and TRBJ1-5; D is unresolved. The CDR3 runs to 13 residues. Germline loops: CDR1 MNHNY, CDR2 SVGAGI (reference sequence). V gave up 8 bases and J gave up 3 bases, with 11 bases separating them.